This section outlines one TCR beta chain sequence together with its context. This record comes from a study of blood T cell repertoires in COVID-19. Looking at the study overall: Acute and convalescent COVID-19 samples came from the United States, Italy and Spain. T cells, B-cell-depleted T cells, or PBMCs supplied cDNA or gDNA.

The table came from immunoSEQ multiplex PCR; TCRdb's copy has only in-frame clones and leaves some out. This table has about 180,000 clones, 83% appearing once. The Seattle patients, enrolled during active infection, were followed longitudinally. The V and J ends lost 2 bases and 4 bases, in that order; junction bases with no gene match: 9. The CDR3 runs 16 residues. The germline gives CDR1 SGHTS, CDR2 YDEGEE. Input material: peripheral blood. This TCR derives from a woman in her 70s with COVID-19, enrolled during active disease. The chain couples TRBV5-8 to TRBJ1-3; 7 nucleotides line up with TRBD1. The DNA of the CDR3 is TGTGCCAGCAGCTTTAACAGGGGTACGGTCGGAAACACCATATATTTT. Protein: CASSFNRGTVGNTIYF.